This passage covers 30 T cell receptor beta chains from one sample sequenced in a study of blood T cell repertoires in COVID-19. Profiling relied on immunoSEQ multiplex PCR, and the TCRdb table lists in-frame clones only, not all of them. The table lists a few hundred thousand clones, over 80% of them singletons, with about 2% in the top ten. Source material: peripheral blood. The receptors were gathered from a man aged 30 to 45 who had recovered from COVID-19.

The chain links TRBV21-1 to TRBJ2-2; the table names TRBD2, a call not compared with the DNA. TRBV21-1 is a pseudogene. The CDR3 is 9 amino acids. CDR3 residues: CAREMELFF. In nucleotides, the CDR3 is TGTGCCAGAGAGATGGAGCTGTTTTTT.

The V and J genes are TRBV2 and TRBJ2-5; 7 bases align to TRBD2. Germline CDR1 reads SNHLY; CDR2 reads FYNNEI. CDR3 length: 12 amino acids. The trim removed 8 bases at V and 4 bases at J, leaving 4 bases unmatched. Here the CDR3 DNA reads TGTGCCAGCCGGTCGGGAGGAGAGACCCAGTACTTC. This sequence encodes CASRSGGETQYF.

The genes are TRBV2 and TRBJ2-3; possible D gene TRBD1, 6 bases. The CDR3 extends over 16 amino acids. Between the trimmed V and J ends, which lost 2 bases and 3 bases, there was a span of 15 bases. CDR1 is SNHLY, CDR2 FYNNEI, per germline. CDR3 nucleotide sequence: TGTGCCAGCAGTGAATCCAGGGGCATATCGACAGATACGCAGTATTTT. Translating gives CASSESRGISTDTQYF.

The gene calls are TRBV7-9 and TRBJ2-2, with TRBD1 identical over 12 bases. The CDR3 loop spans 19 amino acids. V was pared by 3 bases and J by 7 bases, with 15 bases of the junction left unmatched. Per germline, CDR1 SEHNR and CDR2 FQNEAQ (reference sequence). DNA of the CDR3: TGTGCCAGCAGCTTCGTACCGTGGGACAGGGGGCATTACGGCGGGGAGCTGTTTTTT. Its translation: CASSFVPWDRGHYGGELFF.

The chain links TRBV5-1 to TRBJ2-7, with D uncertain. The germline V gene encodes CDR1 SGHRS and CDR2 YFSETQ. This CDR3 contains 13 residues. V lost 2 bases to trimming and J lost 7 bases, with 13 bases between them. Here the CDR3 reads CASSLRLNREQYV. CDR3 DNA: TGCGCCAGCAGCTTACGATTGAACAGAGAGCAGTACGTC.

In nucleotides, the CDR3 is TGTGCCAGCAACACGCGGGGCTACTACGAGCAGTACGTC. This gives the protein CASNTRGYYEQYV. V gene TRBV28 combines with J gene TRBJ2-7; D is perhaps TRBD2 (6 bases). There are 13 residues in the CDR3. The V and J ends lost 7 bases and 3 bases respectively, with 13 bases between them. Germline V gene lookup returns CDR1 MDHEN and CDR2 SYDVKM.

The CDR3 reads CATGQYNQPQHF. Here the CDR3 DNA reads TGTGCCACCGGACAGTACAATCAGCCCCAGCATTTT. This chain connects TRBV19 to TRBJ1-5; D perhaps matches TRBD1 (6 bases). The germline V and J ends were trimmed by 10 bases and 3 bases, with 10 bases remaining between them. Germline V gene sequence: CDR1 LNHDA, CDR2 SQIVND (reference sequence). The CDR3 consists of 12 residues.

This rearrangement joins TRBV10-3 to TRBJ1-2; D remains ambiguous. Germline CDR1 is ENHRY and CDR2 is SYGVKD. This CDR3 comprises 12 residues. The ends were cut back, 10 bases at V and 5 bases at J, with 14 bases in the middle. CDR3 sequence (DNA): TGTGCCACAAGGAGGGCTGATTATGGCTACACCTTC. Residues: CATRRADYGYTF.

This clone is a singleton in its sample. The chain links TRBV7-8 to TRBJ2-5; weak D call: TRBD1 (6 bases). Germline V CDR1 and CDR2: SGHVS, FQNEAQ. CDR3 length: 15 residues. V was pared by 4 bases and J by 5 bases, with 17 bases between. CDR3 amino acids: CASSYSEGHRETQYF. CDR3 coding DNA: TGTGCCAGCAGCTACTCCGAGGGACATAGGGAGACCCAGTACTTC.

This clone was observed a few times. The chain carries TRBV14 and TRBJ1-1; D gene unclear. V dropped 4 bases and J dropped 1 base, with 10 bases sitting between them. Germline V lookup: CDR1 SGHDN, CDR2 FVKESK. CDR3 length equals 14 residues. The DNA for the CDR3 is TGTGCCAGCAGCCCCCGGGGATCGAACACTGAAGCTTTCTTT. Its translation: CASSPRGSNTEAFF. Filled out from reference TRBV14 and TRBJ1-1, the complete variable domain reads EAGVTQFPSHSVIEKGQTVTLRCDPISGHDNLYWYRRVMGKEIKFLLHFVKESKQDESGMPNNRFLAERTGGTYSTLKVQPAELEDSGVYFCASSPRGSNTEAFFGQGTRLTVV.

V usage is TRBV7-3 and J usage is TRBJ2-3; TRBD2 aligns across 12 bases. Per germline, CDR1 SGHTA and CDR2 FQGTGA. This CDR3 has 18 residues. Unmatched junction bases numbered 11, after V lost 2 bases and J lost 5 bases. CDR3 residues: CASSLSLLASGGVDTQYF. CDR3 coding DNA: TGTGCCAGCAGCTTATCACTGTTGGCTAGCGGGGGGGTAGATACGCAGTATTTT. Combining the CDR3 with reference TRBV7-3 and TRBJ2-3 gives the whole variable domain GAGVSQTPSNKVTEKGKYVELRCDPISGHTALYWYRQSLGQGPEFLIYFQGTGAADDSGLPNDRFFAVRPEGSVSTLKIQRTERGDSAVYLCASSLSLLASGGVDTQYFGPGTRLTVL.

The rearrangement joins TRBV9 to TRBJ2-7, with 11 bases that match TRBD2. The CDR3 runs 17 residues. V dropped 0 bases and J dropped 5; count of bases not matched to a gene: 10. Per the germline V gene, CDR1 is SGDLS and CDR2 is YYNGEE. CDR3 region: CASSVAGTSGGWDEQYF. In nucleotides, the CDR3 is TGTGCCAGCAGCGTAGCCGGGACTAGCGGTGGATGGGACGAGCAGTACTTC.

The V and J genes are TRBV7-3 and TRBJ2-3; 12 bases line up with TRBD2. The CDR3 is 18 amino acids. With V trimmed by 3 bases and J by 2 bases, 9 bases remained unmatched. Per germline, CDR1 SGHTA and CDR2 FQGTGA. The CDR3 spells CASSFSSGGDIATDTQYF. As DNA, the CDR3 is TGTGCCAGCAGCTTCTCTAGCGGGGGGGATATAGCCACAGATACGCAGTATTTT.

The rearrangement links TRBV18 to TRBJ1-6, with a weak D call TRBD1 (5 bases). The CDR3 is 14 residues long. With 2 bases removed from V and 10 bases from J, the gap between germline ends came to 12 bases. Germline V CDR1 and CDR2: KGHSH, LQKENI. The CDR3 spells CASSPSQGESPLHF. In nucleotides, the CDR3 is TGTGCCAGCTCACCATCACAAGGGGAATCACCCCTCCACTTT.

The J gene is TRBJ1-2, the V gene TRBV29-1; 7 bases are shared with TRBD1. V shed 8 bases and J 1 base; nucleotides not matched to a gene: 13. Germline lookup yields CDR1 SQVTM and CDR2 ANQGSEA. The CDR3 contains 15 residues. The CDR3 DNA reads TGCAGCTTCGAAATTGGGACAGCTAATAACTATGGCTACACCTTC. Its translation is CSFEIGTANNYGYTF.

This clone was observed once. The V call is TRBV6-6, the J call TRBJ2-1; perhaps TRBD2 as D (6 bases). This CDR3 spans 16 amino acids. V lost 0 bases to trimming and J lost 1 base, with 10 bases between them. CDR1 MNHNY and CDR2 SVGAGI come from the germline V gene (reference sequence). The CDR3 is CASSYSIGGSYNEQFF. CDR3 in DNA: TGTGCCAGCAGTTACTCGATCGGGGGATCCTACAATGAGCAGTTCTTC.

The chain's CDR3 is CASSQAQGNSPLHF. The CDR3 nucleotides are TGTGCCAGCAGCCAAGCACAGGGAAACTCACCCCTCCACTTT. This chain joins TRBV3-1 (or the pseudogene TRBV3-2) and TRBJ1-6; D perhaps matches TRBD1 (6 bases). The CDR3 extends over 14 amino acids. Germline V gene data show CDR1 as LGHDT and CDR2 as YNNKEL (reference sequence). V lost 1 base to trimming and J lost 10 bases, with 11 bases between them.

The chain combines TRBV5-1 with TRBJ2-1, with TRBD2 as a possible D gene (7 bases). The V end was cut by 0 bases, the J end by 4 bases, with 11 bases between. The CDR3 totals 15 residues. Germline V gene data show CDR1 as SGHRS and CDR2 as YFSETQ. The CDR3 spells CASSLAGGAYNEQFF. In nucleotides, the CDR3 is TGCGCCAGCAGCTTGGCGGGGGGCGCTTACAATGAGCAGTTCTTC. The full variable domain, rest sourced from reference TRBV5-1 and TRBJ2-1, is KAGVTQTPRYLIKTRGQQVTLSCSPISGHRSVSWYQQTPGQGLQFLFEYFSETQRNKGNFPGRFSGRQFSNSRSEMNVSTLELGDSALYLCASSLAGGAYNEQFFGPGTRLTVL.

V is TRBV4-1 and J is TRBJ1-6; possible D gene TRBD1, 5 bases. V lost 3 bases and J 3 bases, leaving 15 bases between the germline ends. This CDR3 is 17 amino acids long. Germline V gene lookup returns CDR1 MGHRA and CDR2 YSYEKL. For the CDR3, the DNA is TGCGCCAGCAGCCAGGGAGGTTCGACAGACTATAATTCACCCCTCCACTTT. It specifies CASSQGGSTDYNSPLHF.

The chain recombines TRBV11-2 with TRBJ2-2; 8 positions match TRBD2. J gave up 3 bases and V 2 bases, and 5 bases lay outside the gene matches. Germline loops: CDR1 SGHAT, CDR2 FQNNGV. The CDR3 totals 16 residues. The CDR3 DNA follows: TGTGCCAGCAGCTTAACCGGGGGGGAGCACACCGGGGAGCTGTTTTTT. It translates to CASSLTGGEHTGELFF.

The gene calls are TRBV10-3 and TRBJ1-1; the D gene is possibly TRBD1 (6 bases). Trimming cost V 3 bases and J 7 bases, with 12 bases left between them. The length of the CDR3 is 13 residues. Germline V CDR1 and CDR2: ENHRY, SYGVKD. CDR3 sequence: CAISDGGGHEAFF. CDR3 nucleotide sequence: TGTGCCATCAGTGACGGGGGGGGACATGAAGCTTTCTTT.

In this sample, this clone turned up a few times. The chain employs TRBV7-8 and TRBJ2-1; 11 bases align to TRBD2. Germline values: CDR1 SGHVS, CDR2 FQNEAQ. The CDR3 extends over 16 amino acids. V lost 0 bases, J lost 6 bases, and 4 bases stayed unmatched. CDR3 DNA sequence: TGTGCCAGCAGCTTAGCTAGCGGGGGGGCCCCCAATGAGCAGTTCTTC. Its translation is CASSLASGGAPNEQFF. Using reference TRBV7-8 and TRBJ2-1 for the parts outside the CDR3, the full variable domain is GAGVSQSPRYKVAKRGQDVALRCDPISGHVSLFWYQQALGQGPEFLTYFQNEAQLDKSGLPSDRFFAERPEGSVSTLKIQRTQQEDSAVYLCASSLASGGAPNEQFFGPGTRLTVL.

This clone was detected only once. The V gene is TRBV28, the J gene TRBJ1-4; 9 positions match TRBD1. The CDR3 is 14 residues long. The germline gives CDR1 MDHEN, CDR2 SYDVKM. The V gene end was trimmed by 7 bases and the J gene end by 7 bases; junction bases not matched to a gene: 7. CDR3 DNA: TGTGCCAGCACCGTGGGACAGGGTGGTGAAAAACTGTTTTTT. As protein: CASTVGQGGEKLFF.

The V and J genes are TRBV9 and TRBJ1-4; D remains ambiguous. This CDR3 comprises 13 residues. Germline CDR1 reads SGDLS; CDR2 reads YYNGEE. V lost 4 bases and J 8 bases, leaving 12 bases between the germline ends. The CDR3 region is CASSPGGGEKLFF. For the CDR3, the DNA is TGTGCCAGCAGCCCGGGCGGAGGGGAAAAACTGTTTTTT.

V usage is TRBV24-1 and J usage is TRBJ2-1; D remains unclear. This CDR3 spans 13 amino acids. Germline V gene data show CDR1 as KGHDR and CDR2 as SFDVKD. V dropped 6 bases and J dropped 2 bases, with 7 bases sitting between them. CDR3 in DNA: TGTGCCACCAGTAAAACAGCCTACAATGAGCAGTTCTTC. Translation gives CATSKTAYNEQFF.

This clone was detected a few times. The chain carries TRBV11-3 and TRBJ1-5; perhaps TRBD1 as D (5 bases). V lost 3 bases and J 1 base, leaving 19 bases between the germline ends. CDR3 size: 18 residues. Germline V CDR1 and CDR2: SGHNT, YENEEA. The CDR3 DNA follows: TGTGCCAGCAGCTTCCTTTTCCCTCGACAGCTAAGCAATCAGCCCCAGCATTTT. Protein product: CASSFLFPRQLSNQPQHF.

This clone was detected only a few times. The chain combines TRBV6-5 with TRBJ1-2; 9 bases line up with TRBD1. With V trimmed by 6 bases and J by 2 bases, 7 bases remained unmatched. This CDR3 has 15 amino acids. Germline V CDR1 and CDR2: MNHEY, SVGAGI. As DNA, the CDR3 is TGTGCCAGCAGACCCCCGACAGGGGGGAACTATGGCTACACCTTC. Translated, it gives CASRPPTGGNYGYTF.

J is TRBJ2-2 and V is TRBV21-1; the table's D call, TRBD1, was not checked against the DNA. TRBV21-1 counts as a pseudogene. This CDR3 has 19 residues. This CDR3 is CASSKVRIGQGANTGELFF. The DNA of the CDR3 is TGTGCCAGCAGCAAGGTGCGGATCGGACAGGGTGCTAACACCGGGGAGCTGTTTTTT.

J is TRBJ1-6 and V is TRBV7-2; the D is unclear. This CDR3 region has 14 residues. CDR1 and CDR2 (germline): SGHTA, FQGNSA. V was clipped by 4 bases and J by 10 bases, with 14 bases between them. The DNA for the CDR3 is TGTGCCAGCAGCTCGTATGGCCCCAAATCACCCCTCCACTTT. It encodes CASSSYGPKSPLHF.

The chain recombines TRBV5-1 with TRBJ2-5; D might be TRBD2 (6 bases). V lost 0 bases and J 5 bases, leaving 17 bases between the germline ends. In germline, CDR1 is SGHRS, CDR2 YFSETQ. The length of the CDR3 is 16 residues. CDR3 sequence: CASSLAPTRGGETQYF. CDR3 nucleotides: TGCGCCAGCAGCTTGGCCCCGACGCGGGGTGGGGAGACCCAGTACTTC.